These 14 T cell receptor beta chains originate from one sample sequenced in a study of blood T cells in healthy people across ages. A sample-barcoded 5' primer and a J-beta primer mix were used in a second PCR of about 7 to 12 cycles. TCRdb analysed the 5' RACE reads with MiXCR anew, one entry per CDR3 protein. The sample shows approximately 810,000 distinct CDR3 sequences, around 26% of them seen only once. The specimen was blood. These receptors were obtained from a woman over 75 in good health.

In the case of this clonotype: This may stem from a read error, because a much larger clone lies one nucleotide away. The chain is built from TRBV27 and TRBJ2-1, with 8 bases aligning to TRBD1. Germline trimming cut 6 bases from V and 5 bases from J; bases unmatched to any gene: 6. CDR3 size: 14 residues. Germline V gene sequence: CDR1 MNHEY, CDR2 SMNVEV (reference sequence). The CDR3 is CASRPGQANNEQFF. The DNA for the CDR3 is TGTGCCAGCAGACCGGGACAGGCTAACAATGAGCAGTTCTTC.

This clonotype was seen a few times. The chain recombines TRBV5-5 with TRBJ1-2, with TRBD1 matching 10 bases. J gave up 4 bases and V 0 bases, and 6 bases lay outside the gene matches. CDR1 and CDR2 from the germline V gene are SGHKS and YYEKEE (reference sequence). This CDR3 has 16 residues. Written as DNA, the CDR3 is TGTGCCAGCAGCTTGGGGGGACAGGGGCTAACCTATGGCTACACCTTC. Translating it yields CASSLGGQGLTYGYTF.

Many counts were recorded for this clonotype. The V and J genes are TRBV7-2 and TRBJ2-3; 7 positions match TRBD2. Germline CDR1 reads SGHTA; CDR2 reads FQGNSA. The CDR3 length is 15 residues. With V trimmed by 4 bases and J by 6 bases, 10 bases remained unmatched. The CDR3 bases are TGTGCCAGCAGCTCCCAGCGGGGCTCGGGGGATACGCAGTATTTT. Its protein is CASSSQRGSGDTQYF.

The rearrangement uses TRBV7-2 and TRBJ2-2; no clear D gene. The germline V and J ends were trimmed by 3 bases and 0 bases, with 8 bases remaining between them. The germline gives CDR1 SGHTA, CDR2 FQGNSA. The CDR3 sequence is 15 residues long. CDR3 in DNA: TGTGCCAGCAGCTTCGACGCATCGAACACCGGGGAGCTGTTTTTT. This gives the protein CASSFDASNTGELFF.

The V and J genes are TRBV6-2 or TRBV6-3 and TRBJ2-7; 7 nucleotides align to TRBD1. CDR3 length equals 14 residues. Germline V gene lookup returns CDR1 MNHEY and CDR2 SVGEGT. V was clipped by 7 bases and J by 2 bases; unmatched bases: 8. CDR3 in amino acids: CASTRQGAPYEQYF. The CDR3 DNA is TGTGCCAGCACCCGACAGGGTGCCCCCTACGAGCAGTACTTC.

On this clonotype itself: This may come from a read error, since a much larger clone is one base off. The chain couples TRBV20-1 to TRBJ2-7; 14 bases map to TRBD2. V lost 5 bases to trimming and J lost 2 bases; unmatched junction nucleotides: 14. From germline, CDR1 is DFQATT and CDR2 SNEGSKA (reference sequence). The CDR3 consists of 18 residues. This CDR3 reads CSARPGLAGAYIPYEQYF. The CDR3 DNA is TGCAGTGCTCGACCGGGACTAGCGGGGGCCTACATACCCTACGAGCAGTACTTC.

A note on this clonotype: A read error is possible here, since a much larger clone lies one base away. The rearrangement uses TRBV11-2 and TRBJ2-1, with D hard to call. The CDR3 has 14 amino acids. Germline CDR1 reads SGHAT; CDR2 reads FQNNGV. CDR3 coding DNA: TGTCCCAGCAGCTTGAGAGACGGCACCAATGAGCAGTTCTTC. This gives the protein CPSSLRDGTNEQFF.

This clonotype has a count of ten or more. The genes are TRBV6-1 and TRBJ2-5; TRBD1 might be the D (5 bases). This CDR3 is 13 amino acids long. V was cut by 5 bases and J by 0 bases, with 7 bases left in between. Germline values: CDR1 MNHNS, CDR2 SASEGT. The chain's CDR3 is CASSWGDQETQYF. CDR3 in DNA: TGTGCCAGCAGTTGGGGCGACCAAGAGACCCAGTACTTC.

CDR3 nucleotides: TGTGCCAGCTCACCACGGGGACAGGGGCCCGGTAACTATGGCTACACCTTC. As protein: CASSPRGQGPGNYGYTF. The chain uses TRBV18 and TRBJ1-2; 10 positions agree with TRBD1. Germline V CDR1 and CDR2: KGHSH, LQKENI. V trimming: 1 base; J trimming: 1 base; junction bases outside the gene matches: 6. The CDR3 totals 17 residues.

This clonotype was observed at least ten times. The chain joins TRBV12-3 or TRBV12-4 to TRBJ1-1; possible D gene TRBD1, 6 bases. The CDR3 is 14 amino acids. V dropped 6 bases and J dropped 4 bases, with 15 bases sitting between them. The CDR3 here is CASRAPQGSTEAFF. CDR3 coding DNA: TGTGCCAGCAGAGCACCACAGGGTAGCACTGAAGCTTTCTTT.

The chain joins TRBV7-6 to TRBJ2-1; D ambiguous. The ends were cut back, 2 bases at V and 4 bases at J, with 6 bases in the middle. The length of the CDR3 is 13 residues. Germline CDR1 is SGHVS and CDR2 is FNYEAQ. CDR3 in DNA: TGTGCCAGCAGCTTAAACCAGTACAATGAGCAGTTCTTC. It translates to CASSLNQYNEQFF.

This clonotype was observed a single time. This may be a read error, as it is one base from a much larger clone. The chain links TRBV6-1 to TRBJ2-5; tentatively, D is TRBD1 or TRBD2 (5 bases each). The CDR3 extends over 11 amino acids. V dropped 5 bases and J dropped 11 bases, with 12 bases sitting between them. CDR1 and CDR2 from the germline V gene are MNHNS and SASEGT. The CDR3 nucleotides are TGTGCCAGCAGTCCCCGGGACGTTCAGTACTTC. Amino acids: CASSPRDVQYF.

This clonotype has ten or more counts. The chain carries TRBV6-2 or TRBV6-3 and TRBJ2-7; D is unresolved. The CDR3 has 15 residues. V lost 6 bases, J lost 0 bases, and 15 bases lay in between. Germline V CDR1 and CDR2: MNHEY, SVGEGT. The CDR3 DNA is TGTGCCAGCAGAAAGCCGCAGGTTACCTCCTACGAGCAGTACTTC. Protein product: CASRKPQVTSYEQYF.

The CDR3 here is CASSFPGTGRETQYF. CDR3 DNA sequence: TGTGCCAGCAGCTTTCCCGGGACAGGACGGGAGACCCAGTACTTC. The J gene is TRBJ2-5, the V gene TRBV7-2; the match to TRBD1 covers 8 bases. This CDR3 has 15 amino acids. Germline lookup yields CDR1 SGHTA and CDR2 FQGNSA. After removal of 3 bases from V and 5 bases from J, the junction contained 8 bases not matched to a gene.